The rows below give T cell receptor beta chains drawn from one sample of a study of spatial heterogeneity in lung cancer. TCRdb ran MiXCR on the 5' RACE reads and lists one entry per CDR3 protein. Found here are over 10,000 distinct CDR3 sequences, roughly 3.3% of them singletons; the top ten hold roughly 17%. The sequencing used lung tumor tissue, collected at surgery. These receptors were taken from a male donor with early-stage non-small cell lung cancer. Both conserved end residues are part of each CDR3. D genes are given only for firm matches. Clone sizes are given selectively: once, few, many, or a class where the clone is expanded.

D gene	clone size	V gene	J gene	CDR3 protein	CDR3 DNA
NA	NA	TRBV2	TRBJ2-3	CASRGGGTDTQYF	TGTGCCAGCCGAGGGGGGGGCACAGATACGCAGTATTTT
TRBD2	many	TRBV12-3/TRBV12-4	TRBJ2-1	CASSYSGLAGVNEQFF	TGTGCCAGCAGTTACTCGGGACTAGCGGGGGTCAATGAGCAGTTCTTC
NA	medium-sized	TRBV18	TRBJ2-5	CASSPRGGETQYF	TGTGCCAGCTCACCCAGGGGAGGAGAGACCCAGTACTTC
TRBD1	many	TRBV25-1	TRBJ1-6	CASSGDRFSRLHF	TGTGCCAGCAGTGGGGACAGGTTCTCCCGCCTCCACTTT
NA	many	TRBV20-1	TRBJ2-6	CSASGASSGANVLTF	TGCAGTGCTAGCGGGGCAAGCTCTGGGGCCAACGTCCTGACTTTC
NA	many	TRBV5-6	TRBJ2-7	CASSLGTARGEQYF	TGTGCCAGCAGCTTGGGGACAGCCAGGGGCGAGCAGTACTTC
NA	many	TRBV7-8	TRBJ2-1	CASSPRQKSYNEQFF	TGTGCCAGCAGCCCTCGACAAAAATCTTACAATGAGCAGTTCTTC
NA	few	TRBV3-1	TRBJ1-1	CASSQSRTEAFF	TGTGCCAGCAGCCAGAGTAGGACTGAAGCTTTCTTT
NA	many	TRBV10-3	TRBJ2-1	CAISEGSGNEQFF	TGTGCCATCAGTGAGGGTAGTGGCAATGAGCAGTTCTTC
NA	many	TRBV29-1	TRBJ2-1	CSVASGETRQFF	TGCAGCGTTGCTTCGGGGGAAACGAGGCAGTTCTTC
NA	many	TRBV5-1	TRBJ1-6	CASSRGEGRNSPLHF	TGCGCCAGCAGCCGGGGTGAGGGTAGGAATTCACCCCTCCACTTT
NA	many	TRBV7-6	TRBJ2-5	CASSLAMAESYQETQYF	TGTGCCAGCAGCTTAGCGATGGCCGAATCGTACCAAGAGACCCAGTACTTC
NA	many	TRBV10-3	TRBJ1-1	CAIKEGPNTEAFF	TGTGCCATCAAAGAGGGGCCGAACACTGAAGCTTTCTTT
NA	many	TRBV7-9	TRBJ1-1	CASSGRDKMNTEAFF	TGTGCCAGCAGCGGGCGGGACAAGATGAACACTGAAGCTTTCTTT
NA	many	TRBV5-4	TRBJ1-2	CASSFTREIYGYTF	TGTGCCAGCAGCTTTACCAGGGAGATCTATGGCTACACCTTC
TRBD2	many	TRBV20-1	TRBJ2-2	CSARGLAGGSIHTGELFF	TGCAGTGCTAGGGGACTAGCGGGGGGATCCATACACACCGGGGAGCTGTTTTTT
NA	many	TRBV10-3	TRBJ1-1	CAISADLANRAFF	TGTGCCATCAGTGCTGACTTGGCAAATAGAGCTTTCTTT
TRBD2	many	TRBV20-1	TRBJ2-1	CSAKDLWQTSGGYNEQFF	TGCAGTGCTAAGGACCTCTGGCAAACTAGCGGGGGTTACAATGAGCAGTTCTTC
NA	many	TRBV20-1	TRBJ2-2	CSARSQGYTGELFF	TGCAGTGCTAGATCCCAGGGGTACACCGGGGAGCTGTTTTTT
NA	many	TRBV12-3/TRBV12-4	TRBJ2-5	CASSLRESQETQYF	TGTGCCAGCAGTCTCAGGGAAAGCCAAGAGACCCAGTACTTC
TRBD1	many	TRBV18	TRBJ1-6	CASSPGTGASNSPLHF	TGTGCCAGCTCACCGGGGACAGGTGCATCTAATTCACCCCTCCACTTT
TRBD1	many	TRBV30	TRBJ1-6	CAWSEAGGFYNSPLHF	TGTGCCTGGAGTGAGGCAGGGGGCTTTTATAATTCACCCCTCCACTTT
NA	many	TRBV28	TRBJ1-5	CASSGHWAGQPQHF	TGTGCCAGCTCAGGCCACTGGGCGGGGCAGCCCCAGCATTTT
NA	many	TRBV20-1	TRBJ1-1	CSARGGWTEAFF	TGCAGTGCTAGAGGAGGATGGACTGAAGCTTTCTTT
TRBD1	many	TRBV5-4	TRBJ1-5	CASSLQGDNQPQHF	TGTGCCAGCAGCTTGCAGGGGGACAATCAGCCCCAGCATTTT
NA	many	TRBV5-1	TRBJ1-4	CASSSGHAVATNEKLFF	TGCGCCAGCAGCTCCGGACATGCGGTCGCAACTAATGAAAAACTGTTTTTT
NA	many	TRBV20-1	TRBJ1-2	CSASLPGARGYTF	TGCAGTGCTAGTCTCCCGGGGGCGCGGGGCTACACCTTC